These T cell receptor beta chains were read from a single sample in a study of cytomegalovirus exposure and HLA in healthy donors. Produced via immunoSEQ multiplex PCR; TCRdb's table is partial and in-frame only. The sample lists 85,000 to 130,000 clones, around 80% seen once, with approximately 2% in the top ten. The sequencing input was PBMCs. The receptors shown here come from a woman in her 40s in good health and CMV-seronegative. The CDR3 runs from the conserved cysteine through the conserved F or W. The D gene is left open where the match is weak. Clone size, where shown, is once, few, many, or a class for clones that have expanded.

j_call,v_call,clone_size,d_call,cdr3_nt,cdr3_aa
TRBJ1-1,TRBV18,NA,TRBD1,TGTGCCAGCTCACTTACAGGGGTGGACACTGAAGCTTTCTTT,CASSLTGVDTEAFF
TRBJ1-2,TRBV29-1,NA,TRBD1,TGCAGCGTTGGACAGGGACGGCGCTACACCTTC,CSVGQGRRYTF
TRBJ2-5,TRBV4-3,NA,TRBD2,TGCGCCAGCAGCCAGACTAGCGGGAAGCAAGAGACCCAGTACTTC,CASSQTSGKQETQYF
TRBJ2-3,TRBV30,NA,NA,TGTGCCTGGAGTGGTGGGGCGGTTTCCACAGATACGCAGTATTTT,CAWSGGAVSTDTQYF
TRBJ2-3,TRBV12-5,NA,NA,TGTGCTAGTGGTTTTGGACAGAGCTTTACTACTAGCACAGATACGCAGTATTTT,CASGFGQSFTTSTDTQYF
TRBJ2-1,TRBV5-1,NA,TRBD1,TGCGCCAGCAGCTTCAACAACAGGGGAAACTCCTACAATGAGCAGTTCTTC,CASSFNNRGNSYNEQFF
TRBJ1-1,TRBV29-1,NA,TRBD1,TGCAGCGTCGGAAGCTGGGGGACAGTTGAAGCTTTCTTT,CSVGSWGTVEAFF
TRBJ1-4,TRBV30,NA,NA,TGTGCCTGGGCAAGAGGACAGACTAATGAAAAACTGTTTTTT,CAWARGQTNEKLFF
TRBJ2-1,TRBV7-2,NA,TRBD2,TGTGCCAGCAGCTTAGTTAGTGGGGGGGGATCGAACCTCTACAATGAGCAGTTCTTC,CASSLVSGGGSNLYNEQFF
TRBJ2-3,TRBV28,once,NA,TGTGCCAGTAGGCCGGGAGTAGATACGCAGTATTTT,CASRPGVDTQYF